The rows below give T cell receptor beta chains drawn from one sample of a study of tumor-infiltrating lymphocytes in primary liver carcinoma. TCRdb reanalysed the multiplex PCR reads using MiXCR and keeps one entry per CDR3 protein. The repertoire holds around 88,000 distinct CDR3 sequences, with just over 65% as singletons. The sample was tumor-adjacent normal liver tissue. These receptors were obtained from a man aged 40-49 years with primary liver carcinoma and hepatitis B virus infection. Each CDR3 is given with its conserved first and last residue. Fields, in order: clone size, J gene, D gene, V gene, CDR3 DNA, CDR3 protein. A D gene is named only where the DNA matches it firmly. Only part of the rows carry a size: once, few, many, or a class if the clone is expanded.

abundance: medium-sized; j_gene: TRBJ2-1; d_gene: TRBD2; v_gene: TRBV11-2; CDR3nt: TGTGCCAGCAGCCTTTTAGCGGGAGAGGCTCGAAATGAGCAGTTCTTC; CDR3aa: CASSLLAGEARNEQFF
abundance: NA; j_gene: TRBJ2-7; d_gene: NA; v_gene: TRBV11-2; CDR3nt: TGTGCCAGCAGGGTAGCGGTAACCTACGAGCAGTACTTT; CDR3aa: CASRVAVTYEQYF
abundance: NA; j_gene: TRBJ1-1; d_gene: NA; v_gene: TRBV28; CDR3nt: TGTGTCACCACCCCTTGGGTGGAAGGCAGTGAAGCTTTCTTT; CDR3aa: CVTTPWVEGSEAFF
abundance: NA; j_gene: TRBJ2-2; d_gene: NA; v_gene: TRBV12-5; CDR3nt: TGTGGCAGTGGTCCTCCGGGGGCCACGAACGCCGGGGAGCTGTTTTTT; CDR3aa: CGSGPPGATNAGELFF
abundance: NA; j_gene: TRBJ1-5; d_gene: NA; v_gene: TRBV11-2; CDR3nt: TGTGTCAGTAGCTTAACTACTAGCGGGAGGGCGGGGCGAGATACGCAGCATTTT; CDR3aa: CVSSLTTSGRAGRDTQHF
abundance: NA; j_gene: TRBJ1-2; d_gene: NA; v_gene: TRBV11-2; CDR3nt: TGTGCCAGCAGCTTATCATCAGCTAACTATAGCTACAGCTTC; CDR3aa: CASSLSSANYSYSF
abundance: few; j_gene: TRBJ1-5; d_gene: NA; v_gene: TRBV7-6; CDR3nt: TGTGCCAGCAGCTCAAATACGAATCAGCCCCAGCATTTT; CDR3aa: CASSSNTNQPQHF
abundance: many; j_gene: TRBJ2-7; d_gene: NA; v_gene: TRBV5-5; CDR3nt: TGTGCCAGCAGCCCTGCGGGGACCTGGACCTACGAGCAGTACTTC; CDR3aa: CASSPAGTWTYEQYF
abundance: NA; j_gene: TRBJ2-1; d_gene: NA; v_gene: TRBV5-4; CDR3nt: TGTGCCAGCACCCGTGGGGGCACAGGCCGCGCAGCCGATGAGCAGCTCTTC; CDR3aa: CASTRGGTGRAADEQLF
abundance: many; j_gene: TRBJ2-3; d_gene: NA; v_gene: TRBV6-1; CDR3nt: TGTGCCAGCAGTGAAGCTTACAGGGATACGCAGTATTTT; CDR3aa: CASSEAYRDTQYF
abundance: NA; j_gene: TRBJ1-5; d_gene: NA; v_gene: TRBV12-3/TRBV12-4; CDR3nt: TGTGCCAGCAGTTTAGGGCGGGGCACAGATACGCAGCATTTT; CDR3aa: CASSLGRGTDTQHF
abundance: NA; j_gene: TRBJ2-5; d_gene: NA; v_gene: TRBV11-2; CDR3nt: TGTGCCAGTGGCGTGGGACCCCGTCAAGAGACCCAGTACTTC; CDR3aa: CASGVGPRQETQYF
abundance: NA; j_gene: TRBJ2-7; d_gene: TRBD2; v_gene: TRBV5-1; CDR3nt: TGCGCCAGCAGCTTGGCGTCGCCGGGGGGGACCTCCTACGAGCAGTACTTC; CDR3aa: CASSLASPGGTSYEQYF
abundance: NA; j_gene: TRBJ2-2; d_gene: NA; v_gene: TRBV11-2; CDR3nt: TGTGCCAGCAGCTCGGAGCGCGCGAAAACCGGGGAGCTGTTTTTT; CDR3aa: CASSSERAKTGELFF
abundance: many; j_gene: TRBJ2-3; d_gene: TRBD1; v_gene: TRBV6-5; CDR3nt: TGTGCCAGCAGGTCCCGGGACAGGGGTGATACGCAGTATTTT; CDR3aa: CASRSRDRGDTQYF
abundance: NA; j_gene: TRBJ2-1; d_gene: TRBD2; v_gene: TRBV24-1; CDR3nt: TGTGCCACCAGTGATGTAGCGGGAGGGCCCAATGAGCAGTTCTTC; CDR3aa: CATSDVAGGPNEQFF
abundance: many; j_gene: TRBJ2-5; d_gene: NA; v_gene: TRBV28; CDR3nt: TGTGCCAGCAGAATCACCGCCCGAGAGACCCAGTACTTC; CDR3aa: CASRITARETQYF
abundance: NA; j_gene: TRBJ2-1; d_gene: TRBD2; v_gene: TRBV11-2; CDR3nt: TGTGACAGCAGCTTAGTTACTAGCGGGGGGGGCAATGAGCAATTCTTC; CDR3aa: CDSSLVTSGGGNEQFF
abundance: NA; j_gene: TRBJ1-5; d_gene: TRBD1; v_gene: TRBV6-5; CDR3nt: TGTGCCGGCAGGATAGGGGGCTTTAATCAACCCCAGCATTTT; CDR3aa: CAGRIGGFNQPQHF
abundance: NA; j_gene: TRBJ2-1; d_gene: NA; v_gene: TRBV11-2; CDR3nt: TGTACCAGCAGCTTAGGCAATGAGCAGTTCTTC; CDR3aa: CTSSLGNEQFF
abundance: many; j_gene: TRBJ2-7; d_gene: TRBD1; v_gene: TRBV6-5; CDR3nt: TGTGCCAGCAGTCCTTCCGGGACAGGGTACGAGCAGTACTTC; CDR3aa: CASSPSGTGYEQYF
abundance: NA; j_gene: TRBJ2-2; d_gene: NA; v_gene: TRBV11-2; CDR3nt: TGTGCCAGCAACCCTACTGGTAACACCGGGGAGCTGTTTTTT; CDR3aa: CASNPTGNTGELFF
abundance: NA; j_gene: TRBJ2-7; d_gene: TRBD2; v_gene: TRBV4-1; CDR3nt: TGCGCCAGGAGCCAAGATGGCACGGGAGGGACCGAGCAGTACTTC; CDR3aa: CARSQDGTGGTEQYF
abundance: NA; j_gene: TRBJ2-1; d_gene: NA; v_gene: TRBV14; CDR3nt: TGTGTCAGCAGTGCCGTAGCGGAAGCCTACAATGAGCAGTTCTTC; CDR3aa: CVSSAVAEAYNEQFF
abundance: NA; j_gene: TRBJ2-4; d_gene: NA; v_gene: TRBV4-1; CDR3nt: TGCGCCAGCAGCCAGGATGGTGCCCAGTTAGCCAGAAACATTCAGTACTTC; CDR3aa: CASSQDGAQLARNIQYF
abundance: NA; j_gene: TRBJ2-3; d_gene: NA; v_gene: TRBV10-3; CDR3nt: TGTGCCATCAGTGACAGAGCGGAAGCAACAGATACGCAGTATTTT; CDR3aa: CAISDRAEATDTQYF
abundance: NA; j_gene: TRBJ2-3; d_gene: TRBD1; v_gene: TRBV29-1; CDR3nt: TGCGGCGTCGCCCCGGGACAGCTCACAGAAACGCAGTATTTT; CDR3aa: CGVAPGQLTETQYF
abundance: medium-sized; j_gene: TRBJ1-3; d_gene: NA; v_gene: TRBV4-1; CDR3nt: TGCGCCAGCAGCCAAGAGCAGACCGGTGGAAACACCATATATTTT; CDR3aa: CASSQEQTGGNTIYF
abundance: NA; j_gene: TRBJ2-1; d_gene: NA; v_gene: TRBV5-1; CDR3nt: TGCGCCAGCAGCTTGACCAATGAGCAGTTCTTC; CDR3aa: CASSLTNEQFF
abundance: NA; j_gene: TRBJ1-5; d_gene: NA; v_gene: TRBV5-1; CDR3nt: TGCGTCAGCAGCTTGGCAGGGTTGGGAGATCAGCCCCAGCATTTT; CDR3aa: CVSSLAGLGDQPQHF
abundance: NA; j_gene: TRBJ2-5; d_gene: NA; v_gene: TRBV11-2; CDR3nt: TGTACCAGCAGCTTATACCCGGGGGTAGCGGCACATGAGACCCAGTACTTC; CDR3aa: CTSSLYPGVAAHETQYF
abundance: NA; j_gene: TRBJ2-3; d_gene: TRBD1; v_gene: TRBV6-6; CDR3nt: TGTGTCAGCAGTACGGACAGGCTGACGCAGTATTTT; CDR3aa: CVSSTDRLTQYF
abundance: NA; j_gene: TRBJ2-3; d_gene: TRBD2; v_gene: TRBV30; CDR3nt: TGTGTCTGGAGTCCCCAACTGGGTAGCGGGTTGCCCGTTCCCCCAGATACGCAGTATTTT; CDR3aa: CVWSPQLGSGLPVPPDTQYF
abundance: NA; j_gene: TRBJ1-2; d_gene: NA; v_gene: TRBV7-8; CDR3nt: TGTGCCAGCAGCGGAAGGCCGGATTTGTCTAACTATGGCTACATCTTC; CDR3aa: CASSGRPDLSNYGYIF
abundance: few; j_gene: TRBJ2-7; d_gene: TRBD1; v_gene: TRBV5-8; CDR3nt: TGTGCCAGCAGCTTCCGGACAGGGGTTGGCGAGCAGTACTTC; CDR3aa: CASSFRTGVGEQYF
abundance: NA; j_gene: TRBJ2-5; d_gene: NA; v_gene: TRBV29-1; CDR3nt: TGCAGTGTTGAAGATCTTCAGAGGAGGGCCCAGTACTTC; CDR3aa: CSVEDLQRRAQYF
abundance: NA; j_gene: TRBJ1-6; d_gene: NA; v_gene: TRBV11-2; CDR3nt: TGTACCAGCGGCTTAGGCCCACAGGGTTCACCCCTCCACTTT; CDR3aa: CTSGLGPQGSPLHF
abundance: many; j_gene: TRBJ1-2; d_gene: NA; v_gene: TRBV6-1; CDR3nt: TGTGCCAGCAGTGAAGCGCCGTCCTATGGCTACACCTTC; CDR3aa: CASSEAPSYGYTF
abundance: NA; j_gene: TRBJ2-1; d_gene: NA; v_gene: TRBV11-2; CDR3nt: TGTGCCGGCAGCTCGCGCCCCAACTGGAGGATCTATGAGCAGTTCTTC; CDR3aa: CAGSSRPNWRIYEQFF
abundance: NA; j_gene: TRBJ2-7; d_gene: NA; v_gene: TRBV6-5; CDR3nt: TGTGCCAGCACCTACTCCCGGCCAAGCACCTACGAACAGTACTTC; CDR3aa: CASTYSRPSTYEQYF
abundance: many; j_gene: TRBJ1-5; d_gene: TRBD1; v_gene: TRBV10-2; CDR3nt: TGCGCCAGTACCCGTTCGTTACAGGGGAACTATCAGCCCCAGCATTTT; CDR3aa: CASTRSLQGNYQPQHF
abundance: many; j_gene: TRBJ1-2; d_gene: NA; v_gene: TRBV6-5; CDR3nt: TGTGCCAGCAGTTACTCATGGGGCTTCTATGGCTACACCTTC; CDR3aa: CASSYSWGFYGYTF
abundance: NA; j_gene: TRBJ2-1; d_gene: NA; v_gene: TRBV11-1; CDR3nt: TGTGCCAGCAGCTTTGGTCTGTTAAATGAGCAGTTCTTC; CDR3aa: CASSFGLLNEQFF
abundance: NA; j_gene: TRBJ2-7; d_gene: NA; v_gene: TRBV11-2; CDR3nt: TGTACCAGCAGCTTAGCACCTAGCGCGCGCTCCTACGAGCAGTACTTC; CDR3aa: CTSSLAPSARSYEQYF
abundance: NA; j_gene: TRBJ2-1; d_gene: NA; v_gene: TRBV7-2; CDR3nt: TGTGCCAGCAGCGGCTACTTGGACAATGAGCAGTTCTTC; CDR3aa: CASSGYLDNEQFF
abundance: many; j_gene: TRBJ2-2; d_gene: NA; v_gene: TRBV10-3; CDR3nt: TGTGCCATCAGTGAAATGGGCAGGGGTGCGAACACCGGGGAGCTGTTTTTT; CDR3aa: CAISEMGRGANTGELFF
abundance: NA; j_gene: TRBJ2-1; d_gene: TRBD2; v_gene: TRBV5-1; CDR3nt: TGCGCCAGCAGCTTTGGGACTAGCGGGAGGGCAGAGCGGTTCTTC; CDR3aa: CASSFGTSGRAERFF
abundance: NA; j_gene: TRBJ2-2; d_gene: NA; v_gene: TRBV7-9; CDR3nt: TGTGCCAGCAGCTCCAAGGATGGGAACAACGGAGAGCTGTTTTTT; CDR3aa: CASSSKDGNNGELFF
abundance: NA; j_gene: TRBJ2-3; d_gene: TRBD1; v_gene: TRBV11-1; CDR3nt: TGTGCCAGCAGCACCGCACAGGGGGCCCAAGCAGGTATGCAGTATTTT; CDR3aa: CASSTAQGAQAGMQYF
abundance: NA; j_gene: TRBJ2-5; d_gene: TRBD2; v_gene: TRBV5-1; CDR3nt: TGCGCCAGCAGCTCGGGACTAGCGGGAGGGCAGGAGACCCAGTACTTC; CDR3aa: CASSSGLAGGQETQYF
abundance: many; j_gene: TRBJ2-2; d_gene: NA; v_gene: TRBV4-1; CDR3nt: TGCGCCAGCAGCCTTCGCCCTGGGGGGGCGGGCACCGGGGAGCTGTTTTTT; CDR3aa: CASSLRPGGAGTGELFF
abundance: NA; j_gene: TRBJ2-7; d_gene: NA; v_gene: TRBV5-1; CDR3nt: TGCGCCAACAGCTACGGACAGACTGGTGAGCAGTACTTC; CDR3aa: CANSYGQTGEQYF
abundance: NA; j_gene: TRBJ2-1; d_gene: NA; v_gene: TRBV12-3/TRBV12-4; CDR3nt: TGTGCCAGCAGTTTCTCACAGAACATTGAGCAGCTCTTC; CDR3aa: CASSFSQNIEQLF